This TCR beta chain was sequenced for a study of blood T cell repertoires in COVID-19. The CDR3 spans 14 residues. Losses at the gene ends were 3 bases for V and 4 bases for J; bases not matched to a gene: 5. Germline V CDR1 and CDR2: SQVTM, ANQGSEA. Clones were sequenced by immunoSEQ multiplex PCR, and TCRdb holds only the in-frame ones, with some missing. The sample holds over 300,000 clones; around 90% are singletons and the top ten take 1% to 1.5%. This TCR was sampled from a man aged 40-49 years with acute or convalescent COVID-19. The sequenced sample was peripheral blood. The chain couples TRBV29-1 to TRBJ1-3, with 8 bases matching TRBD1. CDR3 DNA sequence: TGCAGCGTTGAGGTGACAGGGGTCGGAAACACCATATATTTT. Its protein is CSVEVTGVGNTIYF.